This entry is about one TCR beta chain. This CDR3 region has 16 residues. Germline V CDR1 and CDR2: SGHTA, FQGNSA. V was clipped by 1 base and J by 0 bases, with 13 bases between them. This specimen belongs to a study of blood T cell repertoires in COVID-19. Study background: The origin of the acute and convalescent COVID-19 samples was the United States, Italy and Spain. Sources were T cells, B-cell-depleted T cells, or PBMCs; the material itself was cDNA or gDNA.

Here immunoSEQ multiplex PCR was the method, and the copy in TCRdb shows in-frame clones only, minus some. The sample holds some 330,000 clones, 70% to 90% seen once. The TCR originated in a woman aged 45-60 years with active or convalescent COVID-19. The sample taken for sequencing was peripheral blood. The V and J genes are TRBV7-2 and TRBJ2-7; possible D gene TRBD1, 5 bases. CDR3 DNA: TGTGCCAGCAGCTTAGAGCAGGGAATCGGCTCCTACGAGCAGTACTTC. Its protein product is CASSLEQGIGSYEQYF.